The 14 T cell receptor beta chains below were found in one sample sequenced in a study of blood T cell repertoires in COVID-19. Profiling relied on immunoSEQ multiplex PCR, and the TCRdb table lists in-frame clones only, not all of them. Counted here are around 220,000 clones, roughly nine tenths occurring once; the ten biggest clones make up 10% to 13%. The sequencing input was peripheral blood. All receptors come from a woman aged 45-65 years with COVID-19, enrolled during active disease.

This sequence joins TRBV11-3 and TRBJ1-2; D not resolved. Trimming took 5 bases from V and 7 from J, leaving 14 bases between them. The CDR3 is 13 residues long. Germline V gene data show CDR1 as SGHNT and CDR2 as YENEEA. The CDR3 nucleotides read TGTGCCAGCAGCCAGAATCGACATAGTGGCTACACCTTC. It translates to CASSQNRHSGYTF.

This clone was seen a few times. CDR3 region: CASSVTGEGGYTF. The DNA of the CDR3 is TGTGCCAGCAGCGTAACAGGGGAAGGGGGCTACACCTTC. The chain combines TRBV9 with TRBJ1-2, with 7 bases aligning to TRBD1. V gave up 1 base and J gave up 8 bases; unmatched junction bases: 5. This CDR3 region has 13 residues. From germline, CDR1 is SGDLS and CDR2 YYNGEE.

The V and J genes are TRBV27 and TRBJ1-2; D unclear. The CDR3 consists of 15 residues. The germline gives CDR1 MNHEY, CDR2 SMNVEV (reference sequence). Trimming pared 6 bases from V and 2 bases from J, leaving 16 bases between. The CDR3 nucleotides read TGTGCCAGCAGCCACGCTTCGGGAGGGAACTATGGCTACACCTTC. Protein sequence: CASSHASGGNYGYTF.

V is TRBV4-3 and J is TRBJ1-6; D possibly corresponds to TRBD1 (5 bases). There are 15 residues in the CDR3. V lost 0 bases and J 9 bases, leaving 12 bases between the germline ends. Germline CDR1 LGHNA, CDR2 YSLEER. In nucleotides, the CDR3 is TGCGCCAGCAGCCAAGATGGGGGGGGAAGTTCACCCCTCCACTTT. Its protein is CASSQDGGGSSPLHF.

V usage is TRBV18 and J usage is TRBJ1-5; weak D call: TRBD1 (5 bases). Germline CDR1 KGHSH, CDR2 LQKENI. Trimming removed 3 bases at V and 7 bases at J, with 19 bases between. The CDR3 has 16 residues. CDR3 sequence: CASSPLRAGWDQPQHF. The CDR3 bases are TGTGCCAGCTCACCCCTCCGGGCGGGGTGGGACCAGCCCCAGCATTTT.

This sequence joins TRBV11-2 and TRBJ2-7; D unresolved. The CDR3 is 14 amino acids. Trimming left V 5 bases short and J 0 bases short, with 11 bases between. Germline CDR1 is SGHAT and CDR2 is FQNNGV. CDR3 in amino acids: CASSHLTNSYEQYF. CDR3 DNA: TGTGCCAGCAGCCACCTGACAAACTCCTACGAGCAGTACTTC.

This sequence joins TRBV12-5 and TRBJ2-2, with 7 bases aligning to TRBD1. The CDR3 has 17 amino acids. Germline V gene data show CDR1 as LGHNT and CDR2 as FRNRAP. J gave up 3 bases and V 6 bases, and 13 bases lay outside the gene matches. In DNA form, the CDR3 reads TGTGCTAGTGGCTCCGAGACAGGGAGTTTGCACACCGGGGAGCTGTTTTTT. Protein: CASGSETGSLHTGELFF.

This clone appeared a single time. The CDR3 DNA reads TGCGCCAGCAGTGAGAGGACAGGGTACCAAGAGACCCAGTACTTC. As protein: CASSERTGYQETQYF. The chain couples TRBV10-1 to TRBJ2-5; TRBD1 matches 8 bases. J gave up 0 bases and V 2 bases, and 2 bases lay outside the gene matches. The germline V gene encodes CDR1 WNHNN and CDR2 SYGVQD (reference sequence). The CDR3 totals 15 residues.

The genes are TRBV19 and TRBJ1-1, with 9 bases fitting TRBD1. Unmatched junction bases numbered 10, after V lost 6 bases and J lost 8 bases. The CDR3 length is 14 residues. Looked up from germline, CDR1 is LNHDA and CDR2 is SQIVND (reference sequence). DNA for the CDR3: TGTGCCAGTAGGCCGGCATACAGGGGGCTGGAAGCTTTCTTT. This encodes CASRPAYRGLEAFF.

J is TRBJ1-4 and V is TRBV6-4; the D gene is possibly TRBD1 (6 bases). V was cut by 6 bases and J by 7 bases, with 12 bases left in between. The CDR3 consists of 13 residues. Germline V CDR1 and CDR2: MRHNA, SNTAGT. The DNA of the CDR3 is TGTGCCAGCAGCCAAACAGGGCGTGAAAAACTGTTTTTT. This gives the protein CASSQTGREKLFF.

The J gene is TRBJ2-7, the V gene TRBV27, with 10 bases that match TRBD2. Germline-derived CDR1 and CDR2 are MNHEY and SMNVEV (reference sequence). The junction had 7 bases not matched to a gene; V was cut back by 2 bases and J by 0 bases. The CDR3 loop spans 17 amino acids. The DNA of the CDR3 is TGTGCCAGCAGTTTAAGGGCTAGCGGGGGTTTCTCCTACGAGCAGTACTTC. Residues: CASSLRASGGFSYEQYF.

The V call is TRBV2, the J call TRBJ2-1; 7 positions agree with TRBD1. J gave up 7 bases and V 6 bases, and 9 bases lay outside the gene matches. CDR1 SNHLY and CDR2 FYNNEI come from the germline V gene. There are 14 residues in the CDR3. CDR3 region: CASRRAGGQNEQFF. The CDR3 DNA is TGTGCCAGCAGAAGAGCAGGGGGACAAAATGAGCAGTTCTTC. The variable domain in full, with the rest retrieved from reference TRBV2 and TRBJ2-1, is EPEVTQTPSHQVTQMGQEVILRCVPISNHLYFYWYRQILGQKVEFLVSFYNNEISEKSEIFDDQFSVERPDGSNFTLKIRSTKLEDSAMYFCASRRAGGQNEQFFGPGTRLTVL.

The chain carries TRBV5-4 and TRBJ1-1, with D possibly matching TRBD1 (5 bases). The ends were cut back, 3 bases at V and 4 bases at J, with 13 bases in the middle. Germline loops: CDR1 SGHNT, CDR2 YYREEE (reference sequence). This CDR3 region has 14 residues. This CDR3 reads CASSSIPGSTEAFF. CDR3 in DNA: TGTGCCAGCAGCTCTATTCCAGGGTCCACTGAAGCTTTCTTT.

A word on this clone: Other DNA sequences from this sample encode an identical CDR3 as well. The chain joins TRBV19 to TRBJ1-5; 9 bases align to TRBD1. This CDR3 comprises 14 residues. V was pared by 3 bases and J by 7 bases, with 4 bases of the junction left unmatched. Germline V CDR1 and CDR2: LNHDA, SQIVND (reference sequence). The DNA of the CDR3 is TGTGCCAGTAGTATCACAGGGGGCGGGCAGCCCCAGCATTTT. Its translation is CASSITGGGQPQHF.